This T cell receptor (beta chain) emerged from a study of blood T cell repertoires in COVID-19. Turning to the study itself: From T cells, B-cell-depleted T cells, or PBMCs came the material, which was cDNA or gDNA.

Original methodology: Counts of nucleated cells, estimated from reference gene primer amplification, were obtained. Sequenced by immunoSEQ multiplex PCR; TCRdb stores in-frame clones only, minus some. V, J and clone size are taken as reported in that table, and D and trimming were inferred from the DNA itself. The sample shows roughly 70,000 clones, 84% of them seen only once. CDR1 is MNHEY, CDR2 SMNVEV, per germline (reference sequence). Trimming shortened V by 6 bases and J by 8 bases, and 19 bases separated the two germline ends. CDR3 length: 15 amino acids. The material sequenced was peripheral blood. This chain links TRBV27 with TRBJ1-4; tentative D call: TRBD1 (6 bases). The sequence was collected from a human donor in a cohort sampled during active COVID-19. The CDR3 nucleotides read TGTGCCAGCAGCTCTAGGTGGGGGCGCGGGGAAAAACTGTTTTTT. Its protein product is CASSSRWGRGEKLFF.